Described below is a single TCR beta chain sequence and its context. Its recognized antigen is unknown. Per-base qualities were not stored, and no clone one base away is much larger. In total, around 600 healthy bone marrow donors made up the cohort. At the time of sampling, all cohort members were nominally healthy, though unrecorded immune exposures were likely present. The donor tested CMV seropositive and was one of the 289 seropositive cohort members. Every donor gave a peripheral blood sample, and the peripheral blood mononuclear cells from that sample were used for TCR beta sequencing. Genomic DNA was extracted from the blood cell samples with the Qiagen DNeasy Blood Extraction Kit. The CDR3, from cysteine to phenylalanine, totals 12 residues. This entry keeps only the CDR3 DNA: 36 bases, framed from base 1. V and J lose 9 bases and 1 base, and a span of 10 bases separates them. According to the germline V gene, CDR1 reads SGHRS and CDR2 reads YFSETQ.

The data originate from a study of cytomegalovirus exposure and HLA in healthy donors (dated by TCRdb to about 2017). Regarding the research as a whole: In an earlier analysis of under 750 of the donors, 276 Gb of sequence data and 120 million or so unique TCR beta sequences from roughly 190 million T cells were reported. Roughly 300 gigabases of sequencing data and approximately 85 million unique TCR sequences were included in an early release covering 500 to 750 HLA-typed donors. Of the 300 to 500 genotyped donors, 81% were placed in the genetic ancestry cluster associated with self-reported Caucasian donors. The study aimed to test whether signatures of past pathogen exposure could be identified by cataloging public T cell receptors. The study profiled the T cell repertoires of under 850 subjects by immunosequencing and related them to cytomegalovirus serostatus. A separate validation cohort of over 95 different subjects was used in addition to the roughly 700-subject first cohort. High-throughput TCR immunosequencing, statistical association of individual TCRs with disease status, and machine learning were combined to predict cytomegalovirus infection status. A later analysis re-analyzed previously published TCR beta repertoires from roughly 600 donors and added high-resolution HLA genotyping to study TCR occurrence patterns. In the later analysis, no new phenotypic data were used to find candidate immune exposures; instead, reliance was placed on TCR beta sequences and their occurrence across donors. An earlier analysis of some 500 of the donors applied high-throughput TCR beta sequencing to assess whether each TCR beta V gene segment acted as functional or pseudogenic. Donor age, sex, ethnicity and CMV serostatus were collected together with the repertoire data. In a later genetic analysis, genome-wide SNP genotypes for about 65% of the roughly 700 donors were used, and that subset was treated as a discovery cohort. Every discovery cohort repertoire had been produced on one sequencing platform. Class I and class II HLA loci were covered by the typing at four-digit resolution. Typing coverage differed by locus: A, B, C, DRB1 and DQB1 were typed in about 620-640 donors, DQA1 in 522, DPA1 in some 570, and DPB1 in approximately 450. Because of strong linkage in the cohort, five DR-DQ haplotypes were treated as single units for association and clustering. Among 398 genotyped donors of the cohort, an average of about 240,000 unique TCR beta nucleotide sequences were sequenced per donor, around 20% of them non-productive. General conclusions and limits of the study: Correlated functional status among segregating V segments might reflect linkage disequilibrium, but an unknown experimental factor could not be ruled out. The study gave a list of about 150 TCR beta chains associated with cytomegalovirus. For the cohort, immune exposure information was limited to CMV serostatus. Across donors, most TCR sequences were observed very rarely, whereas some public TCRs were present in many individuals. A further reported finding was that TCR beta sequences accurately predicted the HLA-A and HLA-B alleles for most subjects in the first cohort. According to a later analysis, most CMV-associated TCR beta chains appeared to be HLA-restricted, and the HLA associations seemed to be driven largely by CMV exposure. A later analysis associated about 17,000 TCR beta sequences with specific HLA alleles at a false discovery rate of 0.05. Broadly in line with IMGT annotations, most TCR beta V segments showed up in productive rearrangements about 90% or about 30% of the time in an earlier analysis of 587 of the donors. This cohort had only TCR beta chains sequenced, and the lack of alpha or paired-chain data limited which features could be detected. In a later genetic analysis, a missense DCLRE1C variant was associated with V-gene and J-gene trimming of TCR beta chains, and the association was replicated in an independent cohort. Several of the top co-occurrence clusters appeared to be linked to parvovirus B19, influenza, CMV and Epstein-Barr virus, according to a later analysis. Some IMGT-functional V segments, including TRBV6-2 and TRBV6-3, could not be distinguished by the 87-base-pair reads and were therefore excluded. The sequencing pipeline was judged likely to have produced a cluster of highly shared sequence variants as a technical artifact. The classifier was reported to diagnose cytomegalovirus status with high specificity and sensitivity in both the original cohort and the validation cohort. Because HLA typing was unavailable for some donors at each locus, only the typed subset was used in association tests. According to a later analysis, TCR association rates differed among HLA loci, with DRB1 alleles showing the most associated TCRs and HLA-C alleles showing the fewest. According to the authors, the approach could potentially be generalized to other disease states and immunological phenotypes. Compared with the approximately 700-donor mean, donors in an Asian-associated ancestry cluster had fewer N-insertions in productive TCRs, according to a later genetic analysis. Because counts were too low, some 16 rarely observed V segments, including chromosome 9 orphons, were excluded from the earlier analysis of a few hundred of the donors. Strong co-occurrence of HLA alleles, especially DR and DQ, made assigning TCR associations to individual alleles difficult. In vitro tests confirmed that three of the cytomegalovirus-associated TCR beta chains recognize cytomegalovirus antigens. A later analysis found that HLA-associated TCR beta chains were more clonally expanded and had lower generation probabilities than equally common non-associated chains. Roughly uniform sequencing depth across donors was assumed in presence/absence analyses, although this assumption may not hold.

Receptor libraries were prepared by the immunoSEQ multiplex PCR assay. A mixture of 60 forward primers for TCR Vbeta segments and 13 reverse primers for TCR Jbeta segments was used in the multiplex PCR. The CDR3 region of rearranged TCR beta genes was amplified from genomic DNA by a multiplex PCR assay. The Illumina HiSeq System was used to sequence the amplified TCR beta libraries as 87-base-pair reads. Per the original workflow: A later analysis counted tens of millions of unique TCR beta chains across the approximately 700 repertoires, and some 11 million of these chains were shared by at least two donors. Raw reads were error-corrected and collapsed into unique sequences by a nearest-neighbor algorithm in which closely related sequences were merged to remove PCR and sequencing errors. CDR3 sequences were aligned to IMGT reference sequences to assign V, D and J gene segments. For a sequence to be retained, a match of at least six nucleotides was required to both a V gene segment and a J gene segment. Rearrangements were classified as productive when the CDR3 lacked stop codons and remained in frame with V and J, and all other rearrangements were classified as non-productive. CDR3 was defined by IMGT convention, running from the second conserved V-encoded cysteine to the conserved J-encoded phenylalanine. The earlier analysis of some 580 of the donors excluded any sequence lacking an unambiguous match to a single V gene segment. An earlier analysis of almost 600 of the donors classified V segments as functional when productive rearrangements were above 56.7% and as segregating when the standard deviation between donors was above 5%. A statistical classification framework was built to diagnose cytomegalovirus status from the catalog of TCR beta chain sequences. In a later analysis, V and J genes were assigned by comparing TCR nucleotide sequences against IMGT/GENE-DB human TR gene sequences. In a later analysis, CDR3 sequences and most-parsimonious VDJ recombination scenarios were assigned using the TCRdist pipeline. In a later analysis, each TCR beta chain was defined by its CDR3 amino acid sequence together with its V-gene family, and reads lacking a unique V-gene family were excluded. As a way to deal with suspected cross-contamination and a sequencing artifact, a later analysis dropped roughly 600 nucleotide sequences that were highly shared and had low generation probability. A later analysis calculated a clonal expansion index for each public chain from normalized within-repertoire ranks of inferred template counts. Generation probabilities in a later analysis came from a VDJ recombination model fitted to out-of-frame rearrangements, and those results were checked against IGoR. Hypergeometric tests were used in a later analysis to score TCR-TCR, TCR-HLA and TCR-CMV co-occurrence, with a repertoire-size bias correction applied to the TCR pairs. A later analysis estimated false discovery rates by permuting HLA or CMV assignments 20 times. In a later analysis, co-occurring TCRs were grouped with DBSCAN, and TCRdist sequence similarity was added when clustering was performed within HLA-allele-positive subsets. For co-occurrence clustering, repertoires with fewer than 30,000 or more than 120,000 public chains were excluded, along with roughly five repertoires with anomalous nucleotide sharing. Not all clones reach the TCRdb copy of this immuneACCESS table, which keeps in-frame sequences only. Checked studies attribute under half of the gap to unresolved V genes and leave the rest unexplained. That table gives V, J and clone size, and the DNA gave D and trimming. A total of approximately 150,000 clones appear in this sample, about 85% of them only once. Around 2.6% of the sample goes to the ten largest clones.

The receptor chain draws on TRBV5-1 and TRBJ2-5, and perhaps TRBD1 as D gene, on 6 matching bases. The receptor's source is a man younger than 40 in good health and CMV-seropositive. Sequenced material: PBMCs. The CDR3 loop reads CATGASQETQYF. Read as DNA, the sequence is TGCGCCACAGGGGCCTCCCAAGAGACCCAGTACTTC.